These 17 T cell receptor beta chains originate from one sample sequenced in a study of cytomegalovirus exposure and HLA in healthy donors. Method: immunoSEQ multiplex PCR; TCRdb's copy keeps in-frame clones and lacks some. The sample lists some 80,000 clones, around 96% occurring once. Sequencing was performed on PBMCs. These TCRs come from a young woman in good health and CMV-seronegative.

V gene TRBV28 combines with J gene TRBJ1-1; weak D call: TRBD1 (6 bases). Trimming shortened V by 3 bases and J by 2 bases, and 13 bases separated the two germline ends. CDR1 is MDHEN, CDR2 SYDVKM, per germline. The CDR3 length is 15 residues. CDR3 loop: CASSFSGARNTEAFF. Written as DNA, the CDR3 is TGTGCCAGCAGTTTCTCAGGGGCCCGAAACACTGAAGCTTTCTTT.

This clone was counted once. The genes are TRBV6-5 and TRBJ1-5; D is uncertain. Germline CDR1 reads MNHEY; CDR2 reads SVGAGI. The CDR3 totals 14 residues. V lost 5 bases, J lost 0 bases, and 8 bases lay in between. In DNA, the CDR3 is TGTGCCAGCAGTAGACGGGTTAGCAATCAGCCCCAGCATTTT. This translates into CASSRRVSNQPQHF.

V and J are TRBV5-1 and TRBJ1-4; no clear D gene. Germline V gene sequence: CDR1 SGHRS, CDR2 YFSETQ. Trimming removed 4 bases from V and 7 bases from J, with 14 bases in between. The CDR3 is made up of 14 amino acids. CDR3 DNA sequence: TGCGCCAGCAGCAGTGGGAGGTCTGGTGAAAAACTGTTTTTT. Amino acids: CASSSGRSGEKLFF.

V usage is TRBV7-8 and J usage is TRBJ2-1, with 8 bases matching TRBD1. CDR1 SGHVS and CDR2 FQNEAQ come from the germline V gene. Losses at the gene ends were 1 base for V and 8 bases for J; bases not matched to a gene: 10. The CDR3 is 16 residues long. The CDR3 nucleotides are TGTGCCAGCAGCTTAGGAAGACTACAGGGGGTAGATGAGCAGTTCTTC. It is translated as CASSLGRLQGVDEQFF.

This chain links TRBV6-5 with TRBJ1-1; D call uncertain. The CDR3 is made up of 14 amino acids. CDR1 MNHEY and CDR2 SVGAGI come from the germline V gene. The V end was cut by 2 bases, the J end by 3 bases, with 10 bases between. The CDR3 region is CASSYVRGYTEAFF. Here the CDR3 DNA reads TGTGCCAGCAGTTACGTCCGGGGTTACACTGAAGCTTTCTTT.

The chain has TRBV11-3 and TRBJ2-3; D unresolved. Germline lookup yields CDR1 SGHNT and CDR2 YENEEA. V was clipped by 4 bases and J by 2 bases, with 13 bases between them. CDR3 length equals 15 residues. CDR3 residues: CASSSDSLYTDTQYF. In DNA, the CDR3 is TGTGCCAGCAGCTCAGACTCCCTTTACACAGATACGCAGTATTTT.

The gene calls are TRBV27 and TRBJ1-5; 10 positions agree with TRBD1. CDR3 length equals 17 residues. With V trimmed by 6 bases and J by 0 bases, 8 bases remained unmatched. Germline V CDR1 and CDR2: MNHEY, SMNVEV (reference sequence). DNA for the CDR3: TGTGCCAGCAGCCTGGGACAGGGGCGGAATAGCAATCAGCCCCAGCATTTT. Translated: CASSLGQGRNSNQPQHF.

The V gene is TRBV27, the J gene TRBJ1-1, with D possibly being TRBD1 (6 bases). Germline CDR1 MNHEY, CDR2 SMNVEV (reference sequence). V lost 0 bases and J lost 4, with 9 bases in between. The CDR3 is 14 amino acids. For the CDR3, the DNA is TGTGCCAGCAGTTTATCTGGGACACCCACTGAAGCTTTCTTT. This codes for CASSLSGTPTEAFF.

CDR3 DNA sequence: TGTGCCAGCAGCGGGACTGGACAGTACTATGGCTACACCTTC. It yields the protein CASSGTGQYYGYTF. The chain has TRBV9 and TRBJ1-2, with D perhaps TRBD1 (6 bases). The CDR3 loop spans 14 amino acids. V was clipped by 3 bases and J by 3 bases, with 12 bases between them. The germline CDR1 and CDR2 sequences are SGDLS and YYNGEE.

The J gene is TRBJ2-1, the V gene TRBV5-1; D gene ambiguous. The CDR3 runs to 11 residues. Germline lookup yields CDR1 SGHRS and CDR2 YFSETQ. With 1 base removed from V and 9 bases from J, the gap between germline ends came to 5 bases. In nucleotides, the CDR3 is TGCGCCAGCAGCTTGTTCAGTGAGCAGTTCTTC. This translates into CASSLFSEQFF.

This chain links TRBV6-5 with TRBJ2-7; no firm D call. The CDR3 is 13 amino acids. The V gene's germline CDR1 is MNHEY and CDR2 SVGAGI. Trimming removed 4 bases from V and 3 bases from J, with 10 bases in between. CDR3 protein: CASSSSLYYEQYF. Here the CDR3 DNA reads TGTGCCAGCAGTTCTAGTTTGTACTACGAGCAGTACTTC.

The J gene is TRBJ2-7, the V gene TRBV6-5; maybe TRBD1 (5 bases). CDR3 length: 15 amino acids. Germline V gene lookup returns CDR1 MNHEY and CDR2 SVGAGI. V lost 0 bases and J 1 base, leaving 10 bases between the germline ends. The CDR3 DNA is TGTGCCAGCAGTTACTCGTCCTCAGGGTCCTACGAGCAGTACTTC. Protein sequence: CASSYSSSGSYEQYF.

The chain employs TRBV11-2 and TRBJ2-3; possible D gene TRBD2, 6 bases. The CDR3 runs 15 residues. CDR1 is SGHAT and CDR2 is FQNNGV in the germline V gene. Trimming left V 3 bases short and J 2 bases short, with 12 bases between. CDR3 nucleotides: TGTGCCAGCAGCTTTGCGGGACCGAACACAGATACGCAGTATTTT. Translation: CASSFAGPNTDTQYF.

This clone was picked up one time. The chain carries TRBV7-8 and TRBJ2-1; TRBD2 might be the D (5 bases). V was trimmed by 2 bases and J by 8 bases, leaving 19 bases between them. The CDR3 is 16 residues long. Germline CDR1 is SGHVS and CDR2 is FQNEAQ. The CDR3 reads CASSLRQVSLSDEQFF. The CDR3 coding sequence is TGTGCCAGCAGCTTACGGCAGGTCTCCCTTAGCGATGAGCAGTTCTTC. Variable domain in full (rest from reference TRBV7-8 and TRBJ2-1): GAGVSQSPRYKVAKRGQDVALRCDPISGHVSLFWYQQALGQGPEFLTYFQNEAQLDKSGLPSDRFFAERPEGSVSTLKIQRTQQEDSAVYLCASSLRQVSLSDEQFFGPGTRLTVL.

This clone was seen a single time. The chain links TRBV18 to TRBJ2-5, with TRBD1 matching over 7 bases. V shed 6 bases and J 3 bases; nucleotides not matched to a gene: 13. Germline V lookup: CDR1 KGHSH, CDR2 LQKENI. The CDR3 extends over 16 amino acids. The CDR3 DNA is TGTGCCAGCTCCCCGGCATGGCAGGGGGTAGAAGAGACCCAGTACTTC. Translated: CASSPAWQGVEETQYF.

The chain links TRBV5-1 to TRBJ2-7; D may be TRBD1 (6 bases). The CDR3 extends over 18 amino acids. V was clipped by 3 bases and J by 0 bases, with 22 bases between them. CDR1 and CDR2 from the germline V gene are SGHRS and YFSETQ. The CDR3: CASSSGTPGSEDSYEQYF. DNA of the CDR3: TGCGCCAGCAGCTCCGGGACACCGGGGTCTGAGGACTCCTACGAGCAGTACTTC.

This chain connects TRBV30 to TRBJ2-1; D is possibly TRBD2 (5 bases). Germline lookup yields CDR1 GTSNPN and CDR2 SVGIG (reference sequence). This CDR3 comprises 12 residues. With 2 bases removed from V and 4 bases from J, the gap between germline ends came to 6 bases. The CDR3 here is CAWSTGYNEQFF. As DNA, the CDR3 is TGTGCCTGGAGTACGGGGTACAATGAGCAGTTCTTC.